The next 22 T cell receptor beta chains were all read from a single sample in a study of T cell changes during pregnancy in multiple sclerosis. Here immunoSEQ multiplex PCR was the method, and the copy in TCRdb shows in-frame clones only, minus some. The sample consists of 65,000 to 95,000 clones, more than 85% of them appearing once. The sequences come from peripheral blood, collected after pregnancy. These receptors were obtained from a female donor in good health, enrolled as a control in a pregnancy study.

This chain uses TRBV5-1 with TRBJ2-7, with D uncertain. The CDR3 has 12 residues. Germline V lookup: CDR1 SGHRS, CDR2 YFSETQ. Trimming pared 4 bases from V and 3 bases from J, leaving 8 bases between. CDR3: CASSITGYEQYF. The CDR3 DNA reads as TGCGCCAGCAGCATTACTGGCTACGAGCAGTACTTC.

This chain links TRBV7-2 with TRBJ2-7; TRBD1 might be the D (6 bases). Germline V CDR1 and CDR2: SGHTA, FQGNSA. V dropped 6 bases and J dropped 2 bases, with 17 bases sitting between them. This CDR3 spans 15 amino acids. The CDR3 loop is CASSPRPGAAYEQYF. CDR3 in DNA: TGTGCCAGCAGTCCCCGCCCAGGGGCCGCCTACGAGCAGTACTTC.

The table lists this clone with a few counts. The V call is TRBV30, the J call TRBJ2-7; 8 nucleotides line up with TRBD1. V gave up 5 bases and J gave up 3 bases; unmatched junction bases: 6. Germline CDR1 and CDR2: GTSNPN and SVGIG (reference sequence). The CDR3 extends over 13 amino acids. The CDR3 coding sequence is TGTGCCTGGGGACAGGGACTGGGCTACGAGCAGTACTTC. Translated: CAWGQGLGYEQYF.

CDR3 nucleotides: TGTGCCAGCAGCCAGCCCGCTAGCGGGGACAATGAGCAGTTCTTC. It codes for CASSQPASGDNEQFF. The chain joins TRBV7-3 to TRBJ2-1; 9 bases are a match to TRBD2. CDR1 and CDR2 (germline): SGHTA, FQGTGA. V dropped 5 bases and J dropped 5; count of bases not matched to a gene: 7. The CDR3 runs 15 residues.

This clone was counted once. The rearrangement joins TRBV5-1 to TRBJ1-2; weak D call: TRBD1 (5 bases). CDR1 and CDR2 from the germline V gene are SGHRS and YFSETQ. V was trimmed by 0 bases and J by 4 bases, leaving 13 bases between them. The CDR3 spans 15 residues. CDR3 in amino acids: CASSLAGDPFYGYTF. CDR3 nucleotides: TGCGCCAGCAGCTTGGCGGGGGACCCTTTCTATGGCTACACCTTC.

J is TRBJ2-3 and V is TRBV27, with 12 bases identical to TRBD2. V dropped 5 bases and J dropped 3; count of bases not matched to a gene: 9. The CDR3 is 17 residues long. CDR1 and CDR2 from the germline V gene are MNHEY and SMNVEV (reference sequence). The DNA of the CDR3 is TGTGCCAGCAGTCCGACTAGCGGGAGCTATTGGACAGATACGCAGTATTTT. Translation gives CASSPTSGSYWTDTQYF.

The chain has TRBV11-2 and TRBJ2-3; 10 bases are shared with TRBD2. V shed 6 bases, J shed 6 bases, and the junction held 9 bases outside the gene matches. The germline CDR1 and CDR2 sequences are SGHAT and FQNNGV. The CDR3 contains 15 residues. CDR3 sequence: CASRLAGRSRDTQYF. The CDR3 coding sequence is TGTGCCAGCAGACTAGCGGGGCGGTCCAGGGATACGCAGTATTTT. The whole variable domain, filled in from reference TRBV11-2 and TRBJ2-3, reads EAGVAQSPRYKIIEKRQSVAFWCNPISGHATLYWYQQILGQGPKLLIQFQNNGVVDDSQLPKDRFSAERLKGVDSTLKIQPAKLEDSAVYLCASRLAGRSRDTQYFGPGTRLTVL.

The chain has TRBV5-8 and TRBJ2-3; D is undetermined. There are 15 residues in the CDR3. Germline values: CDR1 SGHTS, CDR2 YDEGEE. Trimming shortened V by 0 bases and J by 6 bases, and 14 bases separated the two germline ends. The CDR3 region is CASSLAYLMEDTQYF. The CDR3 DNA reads TGTGCCAGCAGCTTGGCCTACTTAATGGAGGATACGCAGTATTTT.

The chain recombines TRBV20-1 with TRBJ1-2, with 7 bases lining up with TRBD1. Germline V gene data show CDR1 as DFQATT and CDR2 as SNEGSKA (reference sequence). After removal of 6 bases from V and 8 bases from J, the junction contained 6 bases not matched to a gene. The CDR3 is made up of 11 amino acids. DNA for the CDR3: TGCAGTGCAAGAAACAGGGGCGGCTACACCTTC. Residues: CSARNRGGYTF.

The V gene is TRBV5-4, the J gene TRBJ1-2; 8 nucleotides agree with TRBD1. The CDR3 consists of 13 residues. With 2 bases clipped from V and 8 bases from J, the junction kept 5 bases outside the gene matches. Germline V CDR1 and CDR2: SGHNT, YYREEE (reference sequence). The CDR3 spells CASSFQGAEGYTF. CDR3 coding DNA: TGTGCCAGCAGCTTCCAGGGGGCCGAGGGCTACACCTTC.

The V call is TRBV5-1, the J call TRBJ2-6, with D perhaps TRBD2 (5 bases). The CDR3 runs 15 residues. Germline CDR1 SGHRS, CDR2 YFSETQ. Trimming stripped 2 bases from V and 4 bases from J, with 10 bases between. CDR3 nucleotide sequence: TGCGCCAGCAGCTTCGGACCGGGGGGGGCCAACGTCCTGACTTTC. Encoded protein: CASSFGPGGANVLTF.

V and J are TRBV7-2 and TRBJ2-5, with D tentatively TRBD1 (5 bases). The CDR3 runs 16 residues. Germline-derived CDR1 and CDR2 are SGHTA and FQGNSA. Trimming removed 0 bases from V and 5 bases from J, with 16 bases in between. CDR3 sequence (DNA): TGTGCCAGCAGCTTAGCAGGGGTAGGGATATGGGAGACCCAGTACTTC. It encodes CASSLAGVGIWETQYF.

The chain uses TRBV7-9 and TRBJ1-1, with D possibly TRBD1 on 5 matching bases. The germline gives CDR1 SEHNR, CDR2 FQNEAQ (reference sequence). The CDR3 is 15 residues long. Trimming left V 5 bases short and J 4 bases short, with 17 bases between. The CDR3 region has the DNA TGTGCCAGCAGCCCCGACAGACCTTACCTCACTGAAGCTTTCTTT. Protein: CASSPDRPYLTEAFF. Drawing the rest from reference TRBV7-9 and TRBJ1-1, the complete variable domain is DTGVSQNPRHKITKRGQNVTFRCDPISEHNRLYWYRQTLGQGPEFLTYFQNEAQLEKSRLLSDRFSAERPKGSFSTLEIQRTEQGDSAMYLCASSPDRPYLTEAFFGQGTRLTVV.

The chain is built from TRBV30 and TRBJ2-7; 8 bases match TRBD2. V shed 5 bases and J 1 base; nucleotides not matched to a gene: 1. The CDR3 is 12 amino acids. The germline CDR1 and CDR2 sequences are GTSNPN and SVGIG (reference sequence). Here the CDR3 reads CAWGTSSYEQYF. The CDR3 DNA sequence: TGTGCCTGGGGGACTAGTTCCTACGAGCAGTACTTC.

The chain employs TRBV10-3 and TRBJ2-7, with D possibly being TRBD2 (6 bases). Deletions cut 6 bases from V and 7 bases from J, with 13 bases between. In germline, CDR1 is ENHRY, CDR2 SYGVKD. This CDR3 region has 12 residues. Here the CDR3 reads CAIRGLKGEQYF. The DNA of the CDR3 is TGTGCCATCAGGGGACTCAAGGGAGAGCAGTACTTC.

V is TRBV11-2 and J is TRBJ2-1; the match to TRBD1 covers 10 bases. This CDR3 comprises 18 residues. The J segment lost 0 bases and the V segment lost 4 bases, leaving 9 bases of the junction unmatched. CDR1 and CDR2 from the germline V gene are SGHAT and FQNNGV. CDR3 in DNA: TGTGCCAGCAGCTCAACGACAGGGGGCTCACCCTCCTACAATGAGCAGTTCTTC. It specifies CASSSTTGGSPSYNEQFF.

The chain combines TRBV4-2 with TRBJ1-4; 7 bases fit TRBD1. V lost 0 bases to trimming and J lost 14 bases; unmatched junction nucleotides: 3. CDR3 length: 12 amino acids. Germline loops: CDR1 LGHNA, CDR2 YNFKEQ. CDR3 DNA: TGTGCCAGCAGCCAAGATCCAGGGGGGCTGTTTTTT. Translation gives CASSQDPGGLFF.

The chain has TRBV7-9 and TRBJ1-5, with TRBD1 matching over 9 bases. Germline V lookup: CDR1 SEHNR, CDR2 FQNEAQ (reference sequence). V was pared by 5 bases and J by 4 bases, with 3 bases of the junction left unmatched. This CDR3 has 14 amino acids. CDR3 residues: CASSRTGENQPQHF. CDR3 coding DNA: TGTGCCAGCAGCCGGACAGGGGAAAATCAGCCCCAGCATTTT.

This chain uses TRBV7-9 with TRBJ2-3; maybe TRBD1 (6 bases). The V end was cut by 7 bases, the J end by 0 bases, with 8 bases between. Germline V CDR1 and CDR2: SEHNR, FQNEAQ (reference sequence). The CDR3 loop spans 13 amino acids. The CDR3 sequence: CASNDRSTDTQYF. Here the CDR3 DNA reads TGTGCCAGCAACGACAGGAGCACAGATACGCAGTATTTT.

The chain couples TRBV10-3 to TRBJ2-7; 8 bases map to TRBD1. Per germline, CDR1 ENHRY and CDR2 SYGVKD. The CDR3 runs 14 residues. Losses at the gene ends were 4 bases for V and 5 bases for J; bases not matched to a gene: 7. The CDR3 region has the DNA TGTGCCATCAGTGGACAGGGGCCCTTGGACGAGCAGTACTTC. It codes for CAISGQGPLDEQYF.

Here the CDR3 reads CASSRVGETQYF. The CDR3 DNA reads as TGCGCCAGCTCGAGGGTGGGGGAGACCCAGTACTTC. The rearrangement uses TRBV10-2 and TRBJ2-5; possible D gene TRBD2, 5 bases. The germline V and J ends were trimmed by 8 bases and 5 bases, with 12 bases remaining between them. This CDR3 has 12 residues. Germline CDR1 and CDR2: WSHSY and SAAADI.

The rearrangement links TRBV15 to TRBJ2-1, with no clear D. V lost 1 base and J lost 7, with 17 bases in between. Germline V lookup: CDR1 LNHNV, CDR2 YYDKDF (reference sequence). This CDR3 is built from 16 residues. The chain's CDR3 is CATSRGSQLMQNEQFF. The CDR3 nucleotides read TGTGCCACCAGCAGAGGGAGTCAGCTAATGCAGAATGAGCAGTTCTTC.